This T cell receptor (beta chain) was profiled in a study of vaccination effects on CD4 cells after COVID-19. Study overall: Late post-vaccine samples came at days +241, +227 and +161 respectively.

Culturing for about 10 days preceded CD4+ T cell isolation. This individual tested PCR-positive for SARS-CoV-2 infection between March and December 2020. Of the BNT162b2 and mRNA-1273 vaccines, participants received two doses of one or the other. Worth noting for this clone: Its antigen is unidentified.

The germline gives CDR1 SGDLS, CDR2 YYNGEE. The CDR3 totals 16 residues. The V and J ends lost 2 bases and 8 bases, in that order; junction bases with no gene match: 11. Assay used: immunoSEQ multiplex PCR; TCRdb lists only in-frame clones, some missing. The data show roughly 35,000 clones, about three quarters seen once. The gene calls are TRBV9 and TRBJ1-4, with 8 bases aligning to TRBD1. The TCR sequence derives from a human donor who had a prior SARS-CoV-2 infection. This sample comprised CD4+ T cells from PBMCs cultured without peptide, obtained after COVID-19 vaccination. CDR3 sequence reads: CASSVSQGAPGEKLFF. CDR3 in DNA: TGTGCCAGCAGCGTCTCGCAGGGGGCGCCGGGGGAAAAACTGTTTTTT.